The source of this T cell receptor (beta chain) is a study of cytomegalovirus exposure and HLA in healthy donors. Notes on this clone: No antigen is known for it.

Overall study results and limits: A later look showed TCR association rates differing by HLA locus, highest for DRB1 and lowest for HLA-C.

The CDR3 runs 13 residues. The V gene end was trimmed by 5 bases and the J gene end by 3 bases; junction bases not matched to a gene: 2. Germline V gene lookup returns CDR1 SGHDT and CDR2 YYEEEE. PCR involved 60 Vbeta and 13 Jbeta primers. This table comes from immunoSEQ multiplex PCR, and its TCRdb copy is limited to in-frame clones, with some not included. The sample has 120,000 or so clones, about four fifths seen once. This chain uses TRBV5-6 with TRBJ1-3, with 7 nucleotides matching TRBD1. The source of this sequence is a man aged 18 to 30 in good health and CMV-seronegative. Specimen: PBMCs. The chain's CDR3 is CASSTGVGNTIYF. The CDR3 bases are TGTGCCAGCAGTACAGGGGTTGGAAACACCATATATTTT.